A selection of T cell receptor beta chains follows, all from one sample in a study of beta chain features in type 1 diabetes. TCRdb's copy holds only in-frame clones and misses some; the assay was immunoSEQ multiplex PCR. The repertoire holds under 350,000 clones, around 24% seen once, with 0.012% in the top ten. Sequencing was carried out using naive CD4+ T cells from blood. The source of these receptors is a woman aged 25 to 45 with type 1 diabetes. Each CDR3 is given with its conserved first and last residue. D genes are given only for firm matches. Clone size, where shown, is once, few, many, or a class for clones that have expanded.

>TRBV19|TRBD2|TRBJ2-1|few
CASSIGLAGLYNEQFF
TGTGCCAGTAGTATCGGGCTAGCGGGGCTCTACAATGAGCAGTTCTTC
>TRBV7-3|NA|TRBJ2-2|NA
CASSPTGQNANTGELFF
TGTGCCAGCAGCCCAACCGGACAGAACGCGAACACCGGGGAGCTGTTTTTT
>TRBV9|TRBD2|TRBJ2-1|few
CASSDSGNSYNEQFF
TGTGCCAGCAGCGATAGCGGGAACTCCTACAATGAGCAGTTCTTC
>TRBV19|TRBD1|TRBJ2-3|few
CASSLSGTGADTQYF
TGTGCCAGTAGCCTCTCCGGGACAGGGGCAGATACGCAGTATTTT
>TRBV2|TRBD2|TRBJ2-7|few
CASSETSGINHEQYF
TGTGCCAGCAGTGAGACTAGCGGGATTAACCACGAGCAGTACTTC
>TRBV19|TRBD2|TRBJ2-1|NA
CASSIQGGPVEQFF
TGTGCCAGTAGTATCCAGGGAGGGCCAGTTGAGCAGTTCTTC
>TRBV30|NA|TRBJ1-1|NA
CAWSPLYTEAFF
TGTGCCTGGAGCCCACTCTACACTGAAGCTTTCTTT
>TRBV9|TRBD2|TRBJ2-4|NA
CASSQVPGGGNIQYF
TGTGCCAGCAGCCAAGTCCCGGGAGGGGGTAACATTCAGTACTTC
>TRBV15|NA|TRBJ2-7|NA
CATSRTENYEQYF
TGTGCCACCAGCAGAACGGAGAACTACGAGCAGTACTTC
>TRBV6-6|TRBD1|TRBJ2-1|few
CASIRDSYNEQFF
TGTGCCAGCATCCGGGACAGCTACAATGAGCAGTTCTTC
>TRBV6-5|TRBD2|TRBJ2-1|NA
CASSSGTSGRKDEQFF
TGTGCCAGCAGTTCGGGGACTAGCGGGAGAAAGGATGAGCAGTTCTTC
>TRBV5-1|TRBD2|TRBJ2-5|few
CASSGGLQETQYF
TGCGCCAGCAGCGGGGGACTACAAGAGACCCAGTACTTC
>TRBV5-4|TRBD1|TRBJ1-3|NA
CASSRQGNSGNTIYF
TGTGCCAGCAGCCGACAGGGAAACTCTGGAAACACCATATATTTT
>TRBV7-2|NA|TRBJ1-1|NA
CASSLTRRNTEAFF
TGTGCCAGCAGCTTAACACGGAGGAACACTGAAGCTTTCTTT
>TRBV28|TRBD2|TRBJ2-1|NA
CASSLGLAGGIRVIF
TGTGCCAGCAGTTTAGGTCTAGCGGGAGGGATTCGAGTGATCTTC
>TRBV29-1|NA|TRBJ1-3|few
CSVEQGYSGNTIYF
TGCAGCGTTGAACAGGGATACTCTGGAAACACCATATATTTT
>TRBV15|NA|TRBJ1-2|few
CATSVQGSAHYGYTF
TGTGCCACCAGCGTTCAGGGCTCCGCTCACTATGGCTACACCTTC
>TRBV29-1|TRBD1|TRBJ2-7|few
CSVEDLGQRASYEQYF
TGCAGCGTTGAAGATCTGGGACAGCGAGCCTCCTACGAGCAGTACTTC
>TRBV4-1|NA|TRBJ2-1|NA
CASSQDTDNEQFF
TGCGCCAGCAGCCAAGATACGGACAATGAGCAGTTCTTC
>TRBV7-2|NA|TRBJ2-2|few
CASSIRRRELFF
TGTGCCAGCAGCATACGCAGGAGGGAGCTGTTTTTT
>TRBV18|TRBD1|TRBJ2-1|few
CASSQGALFNEQFF
TGTGCCAGTTCTCAGGGGGCCCTCTTCAATGAGCAGTTCTTC
>TRBV7-9|NA|TRBJ1-5|NA
CASSQTENQPQHF
TGTGCCAGCAGCCAGACAGAGAATCAGCCCCAGCATTTT
>TRBV5-1|NA|TRBJ2-7|NA
CASSLQTSSYEQYF
TGCGCCAGCAGCCTACAGACTAGTTCCTACGAGCAGTACTTC
>TRBV2|NA|TRBJ2-1|few
CASSESVGRRFF
TGTGCCAGCAGTGAATCTGTAGGGAGGCGGTTCTTC
>TRBV6-6|TRBD1|TRBJ2-7|NA
CASSYGTAFQYF
TGTGCCAGCAGTTATGGGACAGCTTTTCAGTACTTC
>TRBV28|NA|TRBJ2-7|NA
CASSPTAGQPYEQYF
TGTGCCAGCAGTCCGACCGCGGGACAGCCCTACGAGCAGTACTTC
>TRBV7-7|NA|TRBJ2-2|NA
CASSLVGGYLTGELFF
TGTGCTAGCAGCTTAGTTGGCGGCTACCTCACCGGGGAGCTGTTTTTT
>TRBV27|TRBD1|TRBJ2-7|NA
CASSLLGQTSYEQYF
TGTGCCAGCAGTTTATTGGGACAGACTTCCTACGAGCAGTACTTC
>TRBV10-3|TRBD2|TRBJ2-7|few
CAISENRGVGEQYF
TGTGCCATCAGTGAGAATCGGGGGGTCGGCGAGCAGTACTTC
>TRBV5-1|NA|TRBJ2-5|few
CASSRGTGTRWGLQETQYF
TGCGCCAGCAGCCGAGGAACAGGGACCCGGTGGGGGCTCCAAGAGACCCAGTACTTC
>TRBV30|NA|TRBJ1-2|NA
CAWGGGGPYGYTF
TGTGCCTGGGGTGGTGGGGGCCCCTATGGCTACACCTTC
>TRBV7-7|NA|TRBJ2-1|few
CASSFMQGLGNEQFF
TGTGCTAGCAGCTTCATGCAGGGTCTAGGGAATGAGCAGTTCTTC
>TRBV29-1|NA|TRBJ1-2|NA
CSVDPGSNYGYTF
TGCAGCGTTGATCCAGGTTCTAACTATGGCTACACCTTC
>TRBV9|NA|TRBJ2-1|NA
CASSVVGASTYNEQFF
TGTGCCAGCAGCGTAGTGGGCGCCTCTACCTACAATGAGCAGTTCTTC
>TRBV5-1|NA|TRBJ2-1|NA
CASSLTSQRIYEQFF
TGCGCCAGCAGCTTGACTAGCCAGAGGATCTATGAGCAGTTCTTC
>TRBV4-1|NA|TRBJ2-6|few
CASSQDYRSGANVLTF
TGCGCCAGCAGCCAAGATTACAGATCGGGGGCCAACGTCCTGACTTTC
>TRBV27|NA|TRBJ1-2|few
CASNTQGGGYTF
TGTGCCAGCAATACCCAGGGCGGTGGCTACACCTTC
>TRBV30|NA|TRBJ1-2|NA
CAWSQVHGYTF
TGTGCCTGGAGCCAGGTCCATGGCTACACCTTC
>TRBV6-5|TRBD1|TRBJ2-7|NA
CASRTGQDISYEQYF
TGTGCCAGCAGAACCGGACAGGATATCTCCTACGAGCAGTACTTC
>TRBV7-3|NA|TRBJ2-7|few
CASSRGAGYEQYF
TGTGCCAGCAGCCGGGGGGCGGGATACGAGCAGTACTTC
>TRBV5-6|TRBD1|TRBJ2-7|NA
CASSFGTEYEQYF
TGTGCCAGCAGCTTCGGGACAGAGTACGAGCAGTACTTC